The rows below give T cell receptor beta chains drawn from one sample of a study of blood T cell repertoires in COVID-19. Data came from immunoSEQ multiplex PCR; TCRdb stores just in-frame clones and leaves some out. Counted here are approximately 330,000 clones, 87% occurring once; the ten biggest clones make up 9.9%. Sequenced input: peripheral blood. The source is a man under 40 with COVID-19, enrolled during active disease. CDR3s include the opening cysteine and the closing phenylalanine or tryptophan.

cdr3_aa: CASSPGTGNQPQHF
v_call: TRBV3-1/TRBV3-2
j_call: TRBJ1-5

cdr3_aa: CASSSPGDREGYEQYF
v_call: TRBV21-1
j_call: TRBJ2-7

cdr3_aa: CASSFQGRAEKLFF
v_call: TRBV5-1
j_call: TRBJ1-4

cdr3_aa: CASSPWTSGGFTDTQYF
v_call: TRBV3-1/TRBV3-2
j_call: TRBJ2-3

cdr3_aa: CASSQESDRRNTEAFF
v_call: TRBV4-2
j_call: TRBJ1-1

cdr3_aa: CATSRSSQGSDTQYF
v_call: TRBV15
j_call: TRBJ2-3

cdr3_aa: CASSHRGRAEYGYTF
v_call: TRBV3-1/TRBV3-2
j_call: TRBJ1-2

cdr3_aa: CASSGGQNPGNTIYF
v_call: TRBV2
j_call: TRBJ1-3

cdr3_aa: CASSSGVPYGYTF
v_call: TRBV12-3/TRBV12-4
j_call: TRBJ1-2

cdr3_aa: CAIWDGSSYEQYF
v_call: TRBV10-3
j_call: TRBJ2-7

cdr3_aa: CASFHAGSNTGELFF
v_call: TRBV18
j_call: TRBJ2-2

cdr3_aa: CASGLVLSGRSYNEQFF
v_call: TRBV12-5
j_call: TRBJ2-1

cdr3_aa: CASRQDSQETQYF
v_call: TRBV12-3/TRBV12-4
j_call: TRBJ2-5

cdr3_aa: CASSLDTTRSFGYEQYF
v_call: TRBV11-2
j_call: TRBJ2-7

cdr3_aa: CASLGQMNTEAFF
v_call: TRBV18
j_call: TRBJ1-1

cdr3_aa: CASSLRGDYNEQFF
v_call: TRBV13
j_call: TRBJ2-1

cdr3_aa: CASSPGQGARYYSPLHF
v_call: TRBV2
j_call: TRBJ1-6

cdr3_aa: CASSATLITGRAEAFF
v_call: TRBV9
j_call: TRBJ1-1

cdr3_aa: CASSLGAMRSYEQYF
v_call: TRBV5-1
j_call: TRBJ2-7

cdr3_aa: CASSHQSGQQGNGNYGYTF
v_call: TRBV5-5
j_call: TRBJ1-2

cdr3_aa: CASSLGGAYNEQFF
v_call: TRBV11-3
j_call: TRBJ2-1

cdr3_aa: CASSRQGAANEKLFF
v_call: TRBV7-2
j_call: TRBJ1-4

cdr3_aa: CASSLVGTSNTEAFF
v_call: TRBV7-2
j_call: TRBJ1-1

cdr3_aa: CASSLDPTGVEAFF
v_call: TRBV5-4
j_call: TRBJ1-1

cdr3_aa: CASSLEGVAYNEQFF
v_call: TRBV5-1
j_call: TRBJ2-1

cdr3_aa: CASSLGSLGFEQYF
v_call: TRBV5-1
j_call: TRBJ2-7

cdr3_aa: CASSQDQEAASSYEQYF
v_call: TRBV4-1
j_call: TRBJ2-7

cdr3_aa: CSVEGTGETQYF
v_call: TRBV29-1
j_call: TRBJ2-5

cdr3_aa: CASSQSRDRVMGFF
v_call: TRBV6-5
j_call: TRBJ1-1

cdr3_aa: CAWKLGGSSYEQYF
v_call: TRBV30
j_call: TRBJ2-7

cdr3_aa: CASSYSARLAGSNEQFF
v_call: TRBV6-2/TRBV6-3
j_call: TRBJ2-1

cdr3_aa: CASEAGGVNTEAFF
v_call: TRBV28
j_call: TRBJ1-1

cdr3_aa: CASSLEGPGLAGGPGETQYF
v_call: TRBV11-2
j_call: TRBJ2-5

cdr3_aa: CASSQEASHLNNEQFF
v_call: TRBV4-1
j_call: TRBJ2-1

cdr3_aa: CASSIGTSAAGTDTQYF
v_call: TRBV19
j_call: TRBJ2-3

cdr3_aa: CASSRQLTGELFF
v_call: TRBV6-4
j_call: TRBJ2-2

cdr3_aa: CSLSFRTGGLETQYF
v_call: TRBV29-1
j_call: TRBJ2-5

cdr3_aa: CASSQATGTFGTEAFF
v_call: TRBV4-1
j_call: TRBJ1-1

cdr3_aa: CASSVVGTSLSGNTIYF
v_call: TRBV2
j_call: TRBJ1-3

cdr3_aa: CSVEYFTGAGNTIYF
v_call: TRBV29-1
j_call: TRBJ1-3

cdr3_aa: CASSYTGSDSYEQYF
v_call: TRBV11-2
j_call: TRBJ2-7

cdr3_aa: CAWSGYTRGYNEQFF
v_call: TRBV30
j_call: TRBJ2-1

cdr3_aa: CASSLGAISSYNEQFF
v_call: TRBV7-9
j_call: TRBJ2-1

cdr3_aa: CASSIARPPGWRTYEQYF
v_call: TRBV19
j_call: TRBJ2-7

cdr3_aa: CASRQTSGSYEQYF
v_call: TRBV7-2
j_call: TRBJ2-7

cdr3_aa: CASSQGWGRGQGSYNEQFF
v_call: TRBV14
j_call: TRBJ2-1

cdr3_aa: CASSASGTPVSGELFF
v_call: TRBV9
j_call: TRBJ2-2

cdr3_aa: CASSFPGLAGGVLFF
v_call: TRBV7-2
j_call: TRBJ2-1

cdr3_aa: CASSLNRGTGGLSPLHF
v_call: TRBV9
j_call: TRBJ1-6

cdr3_aa: CASSKGLTYNSPLHF
v_call: TRBV28
j_call: TRBJ1-6

cdr3_aa: CASSADRGSSYEQYF
v_call: TRBV6-4
j_call: TRBJ2-7

cdr3_aa: CASRGGYNSPLHF
v_call: TRBV27
j_call: TRBJ1-6

cdr3_aa: CASGSLVIGGMNTEAFF
v_call: TRBV27
j_call: TRBJ1-1